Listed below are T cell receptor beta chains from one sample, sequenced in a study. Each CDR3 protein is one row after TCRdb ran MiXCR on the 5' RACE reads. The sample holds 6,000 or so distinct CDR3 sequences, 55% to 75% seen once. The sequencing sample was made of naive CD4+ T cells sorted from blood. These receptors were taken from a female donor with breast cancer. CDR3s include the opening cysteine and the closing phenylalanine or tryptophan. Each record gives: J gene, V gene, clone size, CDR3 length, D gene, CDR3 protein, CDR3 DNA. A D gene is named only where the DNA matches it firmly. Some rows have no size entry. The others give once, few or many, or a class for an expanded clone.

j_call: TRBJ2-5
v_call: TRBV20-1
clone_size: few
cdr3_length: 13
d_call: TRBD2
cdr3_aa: CSASVEGGETQYF
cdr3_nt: TGCAGTGCATCGGTCGAGGGAGGGGAGACCCAGTACTTC

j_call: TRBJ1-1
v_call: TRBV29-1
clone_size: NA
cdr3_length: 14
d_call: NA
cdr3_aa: CSVERRLMNTEAFF
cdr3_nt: TGCAGCGTTGAGAGGAGACTCATGAACACTGAAGCTTTCTTT

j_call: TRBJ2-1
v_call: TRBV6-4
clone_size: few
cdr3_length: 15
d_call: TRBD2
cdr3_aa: CASSEEAGFVDEQFF
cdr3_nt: TGTGCCAGCAGTGAAGAAGCGGGATTCGTGGATGAGCAGTTCTTC

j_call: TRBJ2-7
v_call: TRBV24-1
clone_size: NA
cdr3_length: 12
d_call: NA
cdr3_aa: CATSGSGYEQYF
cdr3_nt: TGTGCCACCAGTGGTAGCGGCTACGAGCAGTACTTC

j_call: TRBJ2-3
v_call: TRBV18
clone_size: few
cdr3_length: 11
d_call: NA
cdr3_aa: CASSLEDTQYF
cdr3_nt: TGTGCCAGCTCACTGGAAGATACGCAGTATTTT

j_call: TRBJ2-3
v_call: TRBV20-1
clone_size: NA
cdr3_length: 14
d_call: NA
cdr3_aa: CSATVSGITDTQYF
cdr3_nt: TGCAGTGCAACCGTAAGCGGAATCACAGATACGCAGTATTTT

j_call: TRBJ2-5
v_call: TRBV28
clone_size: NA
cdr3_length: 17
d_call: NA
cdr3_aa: CASSLHTGLAGMETQYF
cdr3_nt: TGTGCCAGCAGTTTACATACCGGGCTGGCGGGAATGGAGACCCAGTACTTC

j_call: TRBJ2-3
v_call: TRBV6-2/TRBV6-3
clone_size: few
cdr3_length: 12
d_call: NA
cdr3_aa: CASSYVADTQYF
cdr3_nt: TGTGCCAGCAGTTACGTGGCAGATACGCAGTATTTT

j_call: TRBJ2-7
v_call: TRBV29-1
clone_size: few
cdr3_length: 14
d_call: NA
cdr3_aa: CSASDPRSQAEQYF
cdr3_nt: TGCAGCGCGTCTGATCCTAGGTCCCAGGCCGAGCAGTACTTC

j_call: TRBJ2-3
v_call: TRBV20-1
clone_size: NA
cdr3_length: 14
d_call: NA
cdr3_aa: CSAKSGASTDTQYF
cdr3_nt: TGCAGTGCTAAATCCGGGGCAAGCACAGATACGCAGTATTTT

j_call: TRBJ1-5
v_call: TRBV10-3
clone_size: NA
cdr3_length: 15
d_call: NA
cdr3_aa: CAIKSSGPDPQPQHF
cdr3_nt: TGTGCCATCAAATCGTCGGGGCCGGACCCTCAGCCCCAGCATTTT

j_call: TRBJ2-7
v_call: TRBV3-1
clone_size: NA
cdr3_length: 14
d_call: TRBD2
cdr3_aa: CASSQIAGSHEQYF
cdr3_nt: TGTGCCAGCAGCCAGATAGCGGGATCTCACGAGCAGTACTTC

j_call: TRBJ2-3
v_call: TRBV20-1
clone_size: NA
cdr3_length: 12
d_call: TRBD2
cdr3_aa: CSVASGADTQYF
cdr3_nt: TGCAGTGTGGCTAGCGGGGCAGATACGCAGTATTTT

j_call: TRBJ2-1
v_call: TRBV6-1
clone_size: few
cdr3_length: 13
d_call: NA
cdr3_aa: CASRITGLHEQFF
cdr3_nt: TGTGCCAGCAGGATTACAGGGTTGCATGAGCAGTTCTTC

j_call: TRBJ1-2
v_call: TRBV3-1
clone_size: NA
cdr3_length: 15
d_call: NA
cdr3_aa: CASSQVGAMTGGYTF
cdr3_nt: TGTGCCAGCAGCCAAGTGGGGGCCATGACGGGAGGCTACACCTTC

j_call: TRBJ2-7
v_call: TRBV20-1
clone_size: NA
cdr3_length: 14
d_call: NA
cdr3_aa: CSARRRGTIYEQYF
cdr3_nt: TGCAGTGCTAGACGCCGGGGGACCATCTACGAGCAGTACTTC

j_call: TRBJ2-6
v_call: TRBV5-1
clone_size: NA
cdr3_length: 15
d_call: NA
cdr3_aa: CASSLVLSGANALTF
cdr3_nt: TGCGCCAGCAGCTTGGTTCTGTCTGGGGCCAACGCCCTGACTTTC